This T cell receptor (beta chain) is drawn from a study of cytomegalovirus exposure and HLA in healthy donors. About the research overall: Earlier, 90 million to 140 million unique TCR beta sequences were recovered from about 170 million T cells by an analysis.

Donors counted as nominally healthy when sampled, yet unrecorded immune exposures were likely. The PCR ran on 60 Vbeta and 13 Jbeta primers. Profiling relied on immunoSEQ multiplex PCR, and the TCRdb table lists in-frame clones only, not all of them. The sample lists approximately 200,000 clones; about four fifths were seen once. General study results and limits: In a later analysis, specific HLA alleles were associated with approximately 17,000 TCR beta sequences at a 0.05 false discovery rate. The productive fraction for most TCR beta V segments was about 87% or about 30% in an earlier analysis.

The CDR3 loop spans 13 amino acids. Unmatched junction bases numbered 8, after V lost 8 bases and J lost 4 bases. The germline V gene has CDR1 SGHTA and CDR2 FQGNSA. About this clone itself: Its antigen remains unknown.

The TCR was taken from a man between 25 and 39 years old in good health and CMV-seropositive. The chain carries TRBV7-2 and TRBJ2-7; 7 nucleotides line up with TRBD1. Sample: PBMCs. The CDR3 region is CASSRQGHYEQYF. The DNA of the CDR3 is TGTGCCAGCTCCCGACAGGGACATTACGAGCAGTACTTC.